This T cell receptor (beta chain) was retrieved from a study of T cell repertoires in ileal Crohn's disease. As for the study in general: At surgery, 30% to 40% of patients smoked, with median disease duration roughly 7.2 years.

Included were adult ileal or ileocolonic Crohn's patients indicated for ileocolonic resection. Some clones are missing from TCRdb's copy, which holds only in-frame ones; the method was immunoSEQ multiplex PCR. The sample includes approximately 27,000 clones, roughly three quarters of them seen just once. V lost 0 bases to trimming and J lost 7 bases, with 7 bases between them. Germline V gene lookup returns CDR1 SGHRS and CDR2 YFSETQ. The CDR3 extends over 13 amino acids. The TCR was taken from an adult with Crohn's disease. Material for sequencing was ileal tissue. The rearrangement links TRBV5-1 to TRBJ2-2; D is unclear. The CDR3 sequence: CASSLAASGELFF. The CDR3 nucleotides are TGCGCCAGCAGCTTGGCGGCTAGCGGGGAGCTGTTTTTT.